What follows is one TCR beta chain and its context. Original processing methods: By means of reference gene primer amplification, nucleated cell counts were estimated. TCRdb keeps only in-frame clones here, not all; method: immunoSEQ multiplex PCR. Clonal size and the V and J genes are those of that table, whereas D and trimming came from the DNA. The repertoire holds about 34,000 clones, with 90% as singletons. V lost 3 bases, J lost 2 bases, and 3 bases stayed unmatched. The CDR3 has 15 residues. Looked up from germline, CDR1 is SGHDN and CDR2 is FVKESK. These data are taken from a study of blood T cell repertoires in COVID-19.

The origin of this receptor is a man aged 55 to 70 with active or convalescent COVID-19. Material for sequencing was peripheral blood. V and J are TRBV14 and TRBJ1-1; 10 positions match TRBD1. The CDR3 here is CASSQTGGKNTEAFF. The CDR3 DNA follows: TGTGCCAGCAGCCAGACAGGGGGCAAAAACACTGAAGCTTTCTTT.